The TCR beta chain described here comes from a study of blood T cell repertoires in COVID-19. Turning to the study itself: COVID-19 samples collected from the United States, Italy and Spain covered acute and convalescent phases.

The method was immunoSEQ multiplex PCR; TCRdb's version includes in-frame clones alone and lacks a portion of them. The sample records fewer than 200,000 clones, around 90% being singletons. CDR3 length equals 14 residues. From germline, CDR1 is MDHEN and CDR2 SYDVKM. V shed 4 bases and J shed 5 bases, with 14 bases lying between them. This chain links TRBV28 with TRBJ2-5, with TRBD1 as a possible D gene (6 bases). The material sequenced was peripheral blood. The receptor was derived from a man in his fifties or sixties who had recovered from COVID-19. The CDR3 sequence: CASSSPQGRETQYF. The CDR3 DNA is TGTGCCAGCAGTTCCCCACAGGGACGGGAGACCCAGTACTTC.